These 24 T cell receptor beta chains were all obtained from the same sample, sequenced in a study of neurological immune-mediated disorders. TCRdb fed the 5' RACE reads into MiXCR, producing one record per CDR3 protein. The sample carries under 90,000 distinct CDR3 sequences, 10% recorded once. The specimen was PBMCs. The receptors originated from a man aged 40-49 years in good health.

This clonotype occurred many times. This chain connects TRBV28 to TRBJ1-1, with 7 bases matching TRBD1. The CDR3 is 13 amino acids. Germline V gives CDR1 MDHEN, CDR2 SYDVKM. The ends lost 7 bases at V and 11 bases at J; junction bases unmatched: 13. This CDR3 is CASKVVGRGQAFF. CDR3 DNA: TGTGCCAGCAAAGTAGTGGGGAGGGGGCAGGCTTTCTTT.

This clonotype was found many times. The chain carries TRBV5-5 and TRBJ1-2; possibly TRBD1 for D (6 bases). Germline-derived CDR1 and CDR2 are SGHKS and YYEKEE (reference sequence). The CDR3 is made up of 14 amino acids. The V gene lost 1 base and the J gene lost 8 bases, with 15 bases spanning the gap. In DNA, the CDR3 is TGTGCCAGCAGCTTGCCGGGGGCGTCTCGCGGCTACACCTTC. It yields the protein CASSLPGASRGYTF.

This clonotype showed up many times. The chain combines TRBV27 with TRBJ2-2; the D gene could be TRBD1 or TRBD2 (5 bases each). V shed 4 bases and J shed 4 bases, with 16 bases lying between them. The V gene's germline CDR1 is MNHEY and CDR2 SMNVEV (reference sequence). This CDR3 is 16 amino acids long. The CDR3 nucleotides are TGTGCCAGCAGTTATGGGGGTAGATGGGCCACCGGGGAGCTGTTTTTT. As protein: CASSYGGRWATGELFF.

This clonotype occurred many times. The chain recombines TRBV12-3 or TRBV12-4 with TRBJ1-2; 8 bases are shared with TRBD1. This CDR3 is 13 amino acids long. V lost 5 bases and J lost 8; bases outside the gene matches: 7. CDR3 in amino acids: CASSPGTGLGYTF. The CDR3 DNA follows: TGTGCCAGCAGTCCGGGGACAGGTCTGGGCTACACCTTC.

Ten or more counts support this clonotype. This sequence joins TRBV9 and TRBJ1-3; D unclear. The germline CDR1 and CDR2 sequences are SGDLS and YYNGEE. Trimming left V 4 bases short and J 1 base short, with 0 bases between. The CDR3 runs 11 residues. The DNA of the CDR3 is TGTGCCAGCAGCTCTGGAAACACCATATATTTT. As protein: CASSSGNTIYF.

This clonotype was counted at least ten times. The V and J genes are TRBV5-1 and TRBJ2-7, with D perhaps TRBD1 (5 bases). This CDR3 spans 15 amino acids. Germline-derived CDR1 and CDR2 are SGHRS and YFSETQ. V lost 0 bases and J 12 bases, leaving 22 bases between the germline ends. CDR3 sequence: CASSLEQGQLMVRYF. The CDR3 nucleotides are TGCGCCAGCAGCTTGGAGCAGGGTCAACTTATGGTGCGGTACTTC.

This clonotype was observed at least ten times. This chain links TRBV15 with TRBJ2-1; 12 nucleotides line up with TRBD2. Per germline, CDR1 LNHNV and CDR2 YYDKDF (reference sequence). This CDR3 region has 18 residues. V shed 5 bases, J shed 6 bases, and the junction held 14 bases outside the gene matches. DNA of the CDR3: TGTGCCACCAGCCTCCACCCGCCTAGCGGGAGGGCCCCCAATGAGCAGTTCTTC. It is translated as CATSLHPPSGRAPNEQFF.

This clonotype has a count of ten or more. This chain connects TRBV9 to TRBJ1-2; D gene unclear. V lost 0 bases to trimming and J lost 5 bases, with 5 bases between them. The V gene's germline CDR1 is SGDLS and CDR2 YYNGEE. This CDR3 has 12 amino acids. As DNA, the CDR3 is TGTGCCAGCAGCGTAGATGCATATGGCTACACCTTC. Residues: CASSVDAYGYTF.

This clonotype was observed many times. The chain has TRBV3-1 and TRBJ2-1; 8 nucleotides line up with TRBD2. CDR3 size: 15 residues. Germline CDR1 is LGHDT and CDR2 is YNNKEL (reference sequence). V lost 6 bases and J lost 0; bases outside the gene matches: 4. DNA for the CDR3: TGTGCCAGCAGGTCAACTAGCGGCTCCTACAATGAGCAGTTCTTC. Encoded protein: CASRSTSGSYNEQFF.

This clonotype appeared many times. The rearrangement uses TRBV29-1 and TRBJ2-3, with 8 bases identical to TRBD1. Germline values: CDR1 SQVTM, CDR2 ANQGSEA. CDR3 length: 14 amino acids. V was pared by 7 bases and J by 3 bases, with 9 bases of the junction left unmatched. CDR3 DNA sequence: TGCAGCGCCCTGGACAGGGTTGGGACAGATACGCAGTATTTT. Translation: CSALDRVGTDTQYF.

This clonotype was seen at least ten times. The chain has TRBV5-1 and TRBJ2-1, with a weak D call TRBD2 (5 bases). Trimming shortened V by 0 bases and J by 8 bases, and 9 bases separated the two germline ends. Per the germline V gene, CDR1 is SGHRS and CDR2 is YFSETQ. This CDR3 contains 13 residues. CDR3 amino acids: CASSLAGVDEQFF. The CDR3 coding sequence is TGCGCCAGCAGCTTGGCCGGGGTTGATGAGCAGTTCTTC.

This clonotype was found many times. The chain employs TRBV21-1 and TRBJ2-7; the table calls TRBD1, which could not be checked here. TRBV21-1 is a pseudogene segment. The length of the CDR3 is 18 residues. The CDR3 sequence: CASSKESETGGWDYEQYF. The CDR3 region has the DNA TGTGCCAGCAGCAAAGAGAGTGAAACAGGGGGTTGGGACTACGAGCAGTACTTC.

This clonotype has at least ten counts. J is TRBJ2-3 and V is TRBV10-3; TRBD2 matches 8 bases. This CDR3 has 15 residues. V shed 10 bases, J shed 8 bases, and the junction held 17 bases outside the gene matches. Per the germline V gene, CDR1 is ENHRY and CDR2 is SYGVKD. This chain's CDR3 is CATENGGEGKGTQYF. CDR3 DNA sequence: TGTGCCACTGAAAACGGGGGGGAAGGGAAGGGTACGCAGTATTTT.

This clonotype has a count of ten or more. The chain employs TRBV11-1 and TRBJ2-1; 9 bases map to TRBD2. The CDR3 totals 16 residues. J was trimmed by 2 bases and V by 3 bases; bases with no gene match: 5. From germline, CDR1 is SGHAT and CDR2 FQDESV (reference sequence). CDR3 sequence: CASSLDTSGPYNEQFF. The CDR3 DNA follows: TGTGCCAGCAGCTTGGACACTAGCGGGCCCTACAATGAGCAGTTCTTC. Complete variable domain (other parts from reference TRBV11-1 and TRBJ2-1): EAEVAQSPRYKITEKSQAVAFWCDPISGHATLYWYRQILGQGPELLVQFQDESVVDDSQLPKDRFSAERLKGVDSTLKIQPAELGDSAMYLCASSLDTSGPYNEQFFGPGTRLTVL.

In the case of this clonotype: A clone one base away is much larger, so this may be a read error. The V gene is TRBV28, the J gene TRBJ2-3; TRBD1 aligns across 9 bases. CDR1 MDHEN and CDR2 SYDVKM come from the germline V gene. The V segment lost 5 bases and the J segment 1 base; nucleotides outside the gene matches: 7. The CDR3 contains 16 residues. The CDR3 DNA reads TGTGCCAGCAGTCATAGGACAGGGGATGGCACAGATACGCAGTATTTT. Translation: CASSHRTGDGTDTQYF.

This clonotype was seen ten or more times. The chain recombines TRBV10-3 with TRBJ2-7, with 7 bases aligning to TRBD1. Germline CDR1 reads ENHRY; CDR2 reads SYGVKD. The CDR3 loop spans 14 amino acids. The V gene end was trimmed by 2 bases and the J gene end by 4 bases; junction bases not matched to a gene: 5. The CDR3 region is CAISEVRDSYEQYF. The DNA of the CDR3 is TGTGCCATCAGTGAGGTGAGGGACAGTTACGAGCAGTACTTC.

This clonotype was seen ten or more times. The chain uses TRBV5-6 and TRBJ1-1, with D hard to call. Germline values: CDR1 SGHDT, CDR2 YYEEEE. The length of the CDR3 is 16 residues. Between the trimmed V and J ends, which lost 2 bases and 8 bases, there was a span of 22 bases. The DNA of the CDR3 is TGTGCCAGCAGCTTCTACTACCCCGACATAAAGGAGGAAGCTTTCTTT. Residues: CASSFYYPDIKEEAFF. The whole variable domain, filled in from reference TRBV5-6 and TRBJ1-1, reads DAGVTQSPTHLIKTRGQQVTLRCSPKSGHDTVSWYQQALGQGPQFIFQYYEEEERQRGNFPDRFSGHQFPNYSSELNVNALLLGDSALYLCASSFYYPDIKEEAFFGQGTRLTVV.

This clonotype was recorded many times. The chain recombines TRBV2 with TRBJ1-2; tentative D call: TRBD1 (6 bases). The V gene lost 2 bases and the J gene lost 7 bases, with 14 bases spanning the gap. Germline lookup yields CDR1 SNHLY and CDR2 FYNNEI. The CDR3 has 14 residues. The CDR3 DNA follows: TGTGCCAGCAGTGAACTGGGGGGCGCGAGTGGCTACACCTTC. Amino acids: CASSELGGASGYTF.

With regard to this clonotype: This may come from a read error, since a much larger clone is one base off. The V call is TRBV14, the J call TRBJ2-7; no firm D call. Germline CDR1 is SGHDN and CDR2 is FVKESK. This CDR3 spans 11 amino acids. The CDR3 here is CASNQIHEQYF. In nucleotides, the CDR3 is TGTGCCAGCAACCAAATCCACGAGCAGTACTTC.

The rearrangement joins TRBV6-2 or TRBV6-3 to TRBJ2-1; 14 positions agree with TRBD2. The J segment lost 1 base and the V segment lost 0 bases, leaving 2 bases of the junction unmatched. The CDR3 is 18 residues long. The germline V gene encodes CDR1 MNHEY and CDR2 SVGEGT. CDR3 amino acids: CASSYSGLAGASYNEQFF. CDR3 nucleotides: TGTGCCAGCAGTTACTCGGGACTAGCGGGGGCTTCCTACAATGAGCAGTTCTTC.

This clonotype was observed at least ten times. The rearrangement uses TRBV15 and TRBJ1-5, with 7 bases matching TRBD1. Germline CDR1 is LNHNV and CDR2 is YYDKDF (reference sequence). This CDR3 is 15 amino acids long. Unmatched junction bases numbered 2, after V lost 2 bases and J lost 1 base. This chain's CDR3 is CATSRPGQSNQPQHF. The CDR3 region has the DNA TGTGCCACCAGCAGACCGGGACAGAGCAATCAGCCCCAGCATTTT.

This clonotype came up many times. The rearrangement links TRBV2 to TRBJ2-1; 9 bases are a match to TRBD2. The junction had 12 bases not matched to a gene; V was cut back by 8 bases and J by 4 bases. The CDR3 is 16 amino acids. In germline, CDR1 is SNHLY, CDR2 FYNNEI. CDR3 sequence reads: CASGLSPGLAYNEQFF. Here the CDR3 DNA reads TGTGCCAGCGGGCTTTCTCCGGGACTAGCTTACAATGAGCAGTTCTTC.

This clonotype showed up many times. The genes are TRBV28 and TRBJ1-1; perhaps TRBD1 as D (5 bases). The CDR3 consists of 11 residues. Trimming shortened V by 8 bases and J by 8 bases, and 12 bases separated the two germline ends. Germline assignment: CDR1 MDHEN and CDR2 SYDVKM. Here the CDR3 DNA reads TGTGCCAGCTATGGGGCGGCAGAAGCTTTCTTT. This gives the protein CASYGAAEAFF.

Ten or more counts support this clonotype. J is TRBJ2-7 and V is TRBV21-1. TRBV21-1 is assigned pseudogene status. The CDR3 spans 15 residues. The CDR3 sequence: CASSKPRGTPYEQYF. The CDR3 DNA follows: TGTGCCAGCAGCAAACCGCGCGGGACCCCCTACGAGCAGTACTTC.